This T cell receptor beta chain was profiled in a study of response to subunit inactivated influenza vaccine. With 4 bases removed from V and 4 bases from J, the gap between germline ends came to 10 bases. The CDR3 runs to 13 residues. Germline V gene sequence: CDR1 MNHEY, CDR2 SMNVEV (reference sequence). Overall study results and limits: Authors proposed each seasonal influenza vaccination draws in few new T cells.

TCRdb fed the RT-PCR reads into MiXCR, producing one record per CDR3 protein. The repertoire holds 450,000 to 600,000 distinct CDR3 sequences, with approximately 15% as singletons. This clonotype was seen many times. The antigen is not known. The TCR was taken from a man between 50 and 75 years old who received an inactivated influenza vaccine. Here the sequenced sample was CD4+ T cells sorted from PBMCs, taken 23 months after vaccination. The gene calls are TRBV27 and TRBJ1-2, with a weak D call TRBD1 (6 bases). CDR3 loop: CASSSPTGYGYTF. For the CDR3, the DNA is TGTGCCAGCAGTTCCCCGACAGGCTATGGCTACACCTTC.